This T cell receptor (beta chain) was retrieved from a study of PD-L1 blockade in urothelial cancer. Study-level background: About 90% of the roughly 29 patients were men whose urothelial cancer was bladder-origin. Findings and caveats of the study: The study found that durable-benefit patients expanded tumor-associated blood clones more at 3 weeks.

The time point is: peripheral blood 6 weeks after treatment start. Repertoires were generated with immunoSEQ multiplex PCR, while TCRdb's copy carries only in-frame clones and drops some. The sample consists of around 24,000 clones, roughly 84% of them appearing once. Germline V gene sequence: CDR1 MNHNS, CDR2 SASEGT. The CDR3 sequence is 14 residues long. V dropped 6 bases and J dropped 2 bases, with 10 bases sitting between them. Worth noting for this clone: Its antigen remains unknown.

The origin of this receptor is a man between 65 and 80 years old with urothelial cancer. Here the sequenced sample was PBMCs, taken around atezolizumab (anti-PD-L1) treatment. V gene TRBV6-1 combines with J gene TRBJ2-2; D not resolved. CDR3 protein: CASRASRNTGELFF. Written as DNA, the CDR3 is TGTGCCAGCAGAGCATCTAGAAACACCGGGGAGCTGTTTTTT.